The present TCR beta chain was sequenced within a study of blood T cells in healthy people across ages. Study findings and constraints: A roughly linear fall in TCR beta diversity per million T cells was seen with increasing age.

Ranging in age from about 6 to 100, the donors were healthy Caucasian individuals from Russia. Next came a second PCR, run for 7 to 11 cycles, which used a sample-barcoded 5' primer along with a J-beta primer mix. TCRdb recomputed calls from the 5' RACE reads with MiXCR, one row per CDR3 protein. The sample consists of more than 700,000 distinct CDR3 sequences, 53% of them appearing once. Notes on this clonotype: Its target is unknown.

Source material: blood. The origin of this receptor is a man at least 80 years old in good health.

Written as DNA, the CDR3 is TGTGCCAGCACCGGCGACAGGGACCCTGGCTACACCTTC. Its translation is CASTGDRDPGYTF. The rearrangement joins TRBV12-3 or TRBV12-4 to TRBJ1-2; TRBD1 agrees at 7 bases. Germline trimming cut 7 bases from V and 7 bases from J; bases unmatched to any gene: 9. The CDR3 extends over 13 amino acids.